This T cell receptor beta chain was found in a study of shared clonotypes between healthy human individuals. CDR1 is SNHLY, CDR2 FYNNEI, per germline. The CDR3 totals 15 residues. Trimming cost V 8 bases and J 0 bases; bases outside gene matches: 4. Naive CD8 cells were CD45RO-negative, positively selected for CCR7, excluding terminally differentiated effector memory CD45RA+ cells. Produced via immunoSEQ multiplex PCR; TCRdb's table is partial and in-frame only. The sample has roughly 1,800,000 clones; approximately 94% are singletons. This clone has a single count. The gene calls are TRBV2 and TRBJ2-5; 12 bases are shared with TRBD2. The sequencing input was naive CD8+ T cells sorted from blood. This receptor was taken from a man between 18 and 29 years old in good health. The CDR3 sequence: CASGRLAGDQETQYF. Written as DNA, the CDR3 is TGTGCCAGCGGTAGACTAGCGGGGGACCAAGAGACCCAGTACTTC.